The T cell receptor (beta chain) under discussion was sequenced for a study of chemoradiotherapy in HPV16-positive cancers. Repertoires were generated with immunoSEQ multiplex PCR, while TCRdb's copy carries only in-frame clones and drops some. Of approximately 30,000 clones in the sample, roughly 93% were seen once. Whole-study findings and limits: Better recurrence-free survival went with HPV-responsive T-cell expansion in HPV16-positive patients.

As concerns this clone: Antigen: not known.

V was clipped by 0 bases and J by 4 bases, with 6 bases between them. The CDR3 is 13 amino acids. Germline values: CDR1 LGHNA, CDR2 YSLEER. Material: blood, obtained from a patient who underwent chemoradiotherapy. The V call is TRBV4-3, the J call TRBJ1-1; perhaps TRBD1 as D (6 bases). The receptor was isolated from a human donor with HPV-associated anogenital cancer. CDR3 sequence (DNA): TGCGCCAGCAGCCAAGACAGGGGCACTGAAGCTTTCTTT. Amino acid sequence: CASSQDRGTEAFF.